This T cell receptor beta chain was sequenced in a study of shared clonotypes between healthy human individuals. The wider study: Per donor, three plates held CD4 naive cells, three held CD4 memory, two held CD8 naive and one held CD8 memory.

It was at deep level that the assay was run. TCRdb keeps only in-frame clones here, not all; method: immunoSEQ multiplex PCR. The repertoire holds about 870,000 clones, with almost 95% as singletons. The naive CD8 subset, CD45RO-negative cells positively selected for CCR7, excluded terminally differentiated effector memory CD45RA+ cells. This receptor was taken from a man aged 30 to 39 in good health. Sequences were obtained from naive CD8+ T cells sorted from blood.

CDR3 sequence reads: CASPRDTQYF. The CDR3 nucleotides read TGTGCCAGCCCCCGGGATACGCAGTATTTT. The chain combines TRBV7-6 with TRBJ2-3; D remains unclear. The CDR3 contains 10 residues. V lost 8 bases and J lost 6, with 6 bases in between. Germline V CDR1 and CDR2: SGHVS, FNYEAQ.